Listed here are 24 T cell receptor beta chains from one sample, sequenced in a study of cytomegalovirus exposure and HLA in healthy donors. 60 Vbeta and 13 Jbeta primers were used in PCR. Repertoires were generated with immunoSEQ multiplex PCR, while TCRdb's copy carries only in-frame clones and drops some. The sample lists fewer than 200,000 clones, around 83% occurring once. The sequencing input was PBMCs. These receptors were taken from a man aged 35-49 years in good health and CMV-seropositive.

The V call is TRBV6-5, the J call TRBJ1-4; D perhaps matches TRBD1 (5 bases). Deletions cut 0 bases from V and 11 bases from J, with 10 bases between. Germline V gives CDR1 MNHEY, CDR2 SVGAGI. The length of the CDR3 is 13 residues. The CDR3 loop reads CASSYSSGGKLFF. The CDR3 coding sequence is TGTGCCAGCAGTTACTCATCCGGGGGGAAACTGTTTTTT.

This clone was seen once. The V call is TRBV6-4, the J call TRBJ1-1, with 7 nucleotides matching TRBD1. V was pared by 6 bases and J by 3 bases, with 13 bases of the junction left unmatched. The CDR3 extends over 16 amino acids. The germline V gene has CDR1 MRHNA and CDR2 SNTAGT. This chain's CDR3 is CASSPGTEGRYTEAFF. DNA for the CDR3: TGTGCCAGCAGCCCGGGGACAGAGGGTCGTTACACTGAAGCTTTCTTT.

V gene TRBV9 combines with J gene TRBJ1-1; 9 bases line up with TRBD1. Germline-derived CDR1 and CDR2 are SGDLS and YYNGEE. The CDR3 totals 15 residues. The trim removed 0 bases at V and 1 base at J, leaving 1 base unmatched. CDR3 loop: CASSVEGQGNTEAFF. CDR3 in DNA: TGTGCCAGCAGCGTAGAGGGACAGGGGAACACTGAAGCTTTCTTT.

The chain uses TRBV4-2 and TRBJ1-6; D may be TRBD1 (5 bases). V was cut by 3 bases and J by 9 bases, with 15 bases left in between. Germline V gene sequence: CDR1 LGHNA, CDR2 YNFKEQ. This CDR3 is built from 15 residues. CDR3 nucleotide sequence: TGTGCCAGCAGCCACCTAGACGGGGGAAGTTCACCCCTCCACTTT. It encodes CASSHLDGGSSPLHF.

The chain couples TRBV5-1 to TRBJ1-3; D gene unclear. CDR1 is SGHRS and CDR2 is YFSETQ in the germline V gene. The CDR3 totals 14 residues. V was pared by 4 bases and J by 0 bases, with 8 bases between. CDR3 protein: CASSGGDSGNTIYF. CDR3 bases: TGCGCCAGCAGCGGCGGCGACTCTGGAAACACCATATATTTT.

This chain links TRBV13 with TRBJ2-5; 7 bases are a match to TRBD1. Near its end, the DNA agrees better with TRBJ2-7, so the J call may be wrong. Looked up from germline, CDR1 is PRHDT and CDR2 is FYEKMQ (reference sequence). The CDR3 is 15 amino acids. CDR3 loop: CASSQFTGAPYEQYF. The CDR3 DNA follows: TGTGCCAGCAGCCAATTTACAGGGGCGCCTTACGAGCAGTACTTC.

The chain employs TRBV5-5 and TRBJ1-2; D might be TRBD1 (6 bases). Germline V gene data show CDR1 as SGHKS and CDR2 as YYEKEE (reference sequence). The CDR3 runs to 14 residues. V lost 1 base to trimming and J lost 9 bases, with 16 bases between them. The CDR3 DNA reads TGTGCCAGCAGCTTGTATAGGGGGGGCCAAAGCTACACCTTC. This gives the protein CASSLYRGGQSYTF.

The CDR3 is CASSQDGRQGLNTGELFF. CDR3 DNA sequence: TGCGCCAGCAGCCAGGACGGAAGACAGGGGTTGAACACCGGGGAGCTGTTTTTT. This chain connects TRBV4-3 to TRBJ2-2; 8 bases agree with TRBD1. This CDR3 comprises 18 residues. Germline CDR1 and CDR2: LGHNA and YSLEER. V was clipped by 3 bases and J by 1 base; unmatched bases: 10.

The rearrangement uses TRBV9 and TRBJ2-7; possibly TRBD2 for D (6 bases). Germline lookup yields CDR1 SGDLS and CDR2 YYNGEE. V lost 2 bases and J lost 2, with 11 bases in between. This CDR3 comprises 14 residues. DNA of the CDR3: TGTGCCAGCAGCGTGACGGGAGCAACCTACGAGCAGTACTTC. It is translated as CASSVTGATYEQYF.

J is TRBJ2-7 and V is TRBV6-5, with 8 bases identical to TRBD1. V was pared by 0 bases and J by 4 bases, with 5 bases of the junction left unmatched. The CDR3 contains 15 residues. CDR1 is MNHEY, CDR2 SVGAGI, per germline. CDR3 in amino acids: CASSYSVRGRYEQYF. DNA of the CDR3: TGTGCCAGCAGTTACTCCGTCAGGGGGCGTTACGAGCAGTACTTC.

V gene TRBV18 combines with J gene TRBJ1-5; D unresolved. The CDR3 is made up of 15 amino acids. Germline V gene sequence: CDR1 KGHSH, CDR2 LQKENI. Deletions cut 3 bases from V and 5 bases from J, with 14 bases between. The CDR3: CASSPTGVMDQPQHF. The CDR3 DNA reads as TGTGCCAGCTCACCCACCGGGGTGATGGATCAGCCCCAGCATTTT.

The chain has TRBV30 and TRBJ1-3, with D possibly matching TRBD1 (6 bases). V lost 0 bases and J 0 bases, leaving 9 bases between the germline ends. The CDR3 has 15 residues. Germline values: CDR1 GTSNPN, CDR2 SVGIG (reference sequence). CDR3 protein: CAWSVRGASGNTIYF. The CDR3 nucleotides read TGTGCCTGGAGTGTACGGGGGGCCTCTGGAAACACCATATATTTT.

The chain employs TRBV7-6 and TRBJ2-7; TRBD2 agrees at 7 bases. The J segment lost 3 bases and the V segment lost 5 bases, leaving 10 bases of the junction unmatched. Germline CDR1 is SGHVS and CDR2 is FNYEAQ. This CDR3 has 15 residues. CDR3 DNA: TGTGCCAGCAGCCCTCGGACGGGAGGCCTCTACGAGCAGTACTTC. Amino acid sequence: CASSPRTGGLYEQYF.

A remark on this clone: The limits of the CDR3 on the DNA are not certain, so only TCRdb's listed CDR3 is given. The gene calls are TRBV29-1 and TRBJ2-7; the DNA was not used to check the table's D call, TRBD1. The germline V gene encodes CDR1 SQVTM and CDR2 ANQGSEA. The length of the CDR3 is 11 amino acids, counting both ends. The CDR3 sequence is CSVGLGTLLYF.

The rearrangement joins TRBV4-1 to TRBJ2-7; 7 positions match TRBD1. Germline trimming cut 0 bases from V and 3 bases from J; bases unmatched to any gene: 11. CDR1 MGHRA and CDR2 YSYEKL come from the germline V gene. The CDR3 consists of 17 residues. CDR3 residues: CASSQEFPRQGYYEQYF. As DNA, the CDR3 is TGCGCCAGCAGCCAAGAATTCCCCCGACAGGGATACTACGAGCAGTACTTC.

The chain is built from TRBV10-3 and TRBJ2-5; D gene ambiguous. Trimming shortened V by 0 bases and J by 1 base, and 6 bases separated the two germline ends. The CDR3 loop spans 14 amino acids. Per the germline V gene, CDR1 is ENHRY and CDR2 is SYGVKD. CDR3 sequence reads: CAISESLVQETQYF. DNA for the CDR3: TGTGCCATCAGTGAGTCACTGGTCCAAGAGACCCAGTACTTC.

The chain carries TRBV11-2 and TRBJ2-5; 7 positions agree with TRBD1. CDR1 is SGHAT, CDR2 FQNNGV, per germline. J was trimmed by 7 bases and V by 3 bases; bases with no gene match: 8. This CDR3 is 14 amino acids long. The CDR3 protein is CASSLAGTDRTQYF. The CDR3 DNA sequence: TGTGCCAGCAGCTTGGCCGGGACAGATAGGACCCAGTACTTC. Based on the CDR3 plus reference TRBV11-2 and TRBJ2-5, the full variable domain is EAGVAQSPRYKIIEKRQSVAFWCNPISGHATLYWYQQILGQGPKLLIQFQNNGVVDDSQLPKDRFSAERLKGVDSTLKIQPAKLEDSAVYLCASSLAGTDRTQYFGPGTRLLVL.

Comment on this clone: At one boundary the junction diverges from the germline segment, which might be a read error. V is TRBV6-1 and J is TRBJ2-7, with 10 positions matching TRBD2. The CDR3 has 16 residues. Germline-derived CDR1 and CDR2 are MNHNS and SASEGT. CDR3 in DNA: TGTGCCAGCAGAGAAGACCTAGCGGGAGAAGGCTACGAGCAGTACTTC. Translation: CASREDLAGEGYEQYF.

V is TRBV9 and J is TRBJ1-1, with 7 nucleotides matching TRBD1. With V trimmed by 3 bases and J by 3 bases, 2 bases remained unmatched. This CDR3 has 13 amino acids. CDR1 is SGDLS and CDR2 is YYNGEE in the germline V gene. The CDR3 sequence: CASSATGYTEAFF. The CDR3 bases are TGTGCCAGCAGCGCGACAGGGTACACTGAAGCTTTCTTT.

This clone has more than one count but fewer than ten. J is TRBJ1-1 and V is TRBV11-2; the D gene is possibly TRBD1 (5 bases). Germline V gene sequence: CDR1 SGHAT, CDR2 FQNNGV. This CDR3 region has 17 residues. V dropped 5 bases and J dropped 4 bases, with 23 bases sitting between them. The CDR3, as DNA: TGTGCCAGCAGCCCGACGTCAGATCAGGGTTTAGGCACTGAAGCTTTCTTT. This codes for CASSPTSDQGLGTEAFF. The full variable domain, rest sourced from reference TRBV11-2 and TRBJ1-1, is EAGVAQSPRYKIIEKRQSVAFWCNPISGHATLYWYQQILGQGPKLLIQFQNNGVVDDSQLPKDRFSAERLKGVDSTLKIQPAKLEDSAVYLCASSPTSDQGLGTEAFFGQGTRLTVV.

The chain carries TRBV7-2 and TRBJ2-3; D ambiguous. The CDR3 has 13 residues. V lost 6 bases and J 2 bases, leaving 9 bases between the germline ends. Germline CDR1 SGHTA, CDR2 FQGNSA. The CDR3 region is CASRSTATDTQYF. DNA of the CDR3: TGTGCCAGCAGGTCGACTGCCACAGATACGCAGTATTTT. The full variable domain, its missing parts supplied by reference TRBV7-2 and TRBJ2-3, is GAGVSQSPSNKVTEKGKDVELRCDPISGHTALYWYRQSLGQGLEFLIYFQGNSAPDKSGLPSDRFSAERTGGSVSTLTIQRTQQEDSAVYLCASRSTATDTQYFGPGTRLTVL.

J is TRBJ2-5 and V is TRBV5-1, with a tentative D call TRBD2 (6 bases). The V end lost 3 bases, the J end lost 5 bases, and 17 bases lay between the germline ends. Germline V gene data show CDR1 as SGHRS and CDR2 as YFSETQ. This CDR3 comprises 15 residues. The CDR3 region is CASSSLAPGGETQYF. CDR3 nucleotide sequence: TGCGCCAGCAGCTCCCTGGCCCCTGGAGGGGAGACCCAGTACTTC.

In its sample, this clone was seen a few times. CDR3 bases: TGTGCCAGCAGGTTGACAGACACTGAAGCTTTCTTT. Protein product: CASRLTDTEAFF. V and J are TRBV6-6 and TRBJ1-1; possible D gene TRBD1, 5 bases. Trimming took off 6 bases at V and 3 bases at J, with 8 bases between the two ends. This CDR3 is built from 12 residues. Germline V gene lookup returns CDR1 MNHNY and CDR2 SVGAGI (reference sequence).

The CDR3 reads CASSPLLGGEQYF. In nucleotides, the CDR3 is TGTGCCAGCAGCCCGTTATTGGGGGGCGAGCAGTACTTC. The gene calls are TRBV27 and TRBJ2-7; D is perhaps TRBD2 (6 bases). Trimming took off 6 bases at V and 6 bases at J, with 15 bases between the two ends. The germline V gene encodes CDR1 MNHEY and CDR2 SMNVEV (reference sequence). CDR3 length equals 13 residues.